The clone carrying this T cell receptor beta chain has just a few counts. No antigen is known for it. These data originate in a study of CD8 T cells in ankylosing spondylitis. The CDR3 is 15 amino acids. Germline assignment: CDR1 SGHRS and CDR2 YFSETQ. The V segment lost 4 bases and the J segment 1 base; nucleotides outside the gene matches: 6. With molecular barcodes, quantitative 5'-RACE was used to make the TCR beta libraries. A single record per CDR3 protein comes from TCRdb applying MiXCR to the 5' RACE reads. This table holds 470,000 or so distinct CDR3 sequences, roughly a quarter found once. Notes on the study in general: What seemed typical of ankylosing spondylitis blood was a TCR beta motif built from several highly homologous variants. Reactive arthritis synovial fluid and blood previously showed some of these motif variants. Clones linked to disease were reported to show significant enrichment in matched ankylosing spondylitis synovial fluid. CD8+ disease-linked clones were present at relatively low frequencies in blood.

The sequenced material came from blood, either unsorted or a sorted T cell fraction (not recorded which). The sequence derives from a male donor with ankylosing spondylitis. The rearrangement links TRBV5-1 to TRBJ2-5; TRBD1 agrees at 8 bases. The CDR3 reads CASSDQGTGQETQYF. CDR3 coding DNA: TGCGCCAGCAGCGATCAAGGGACAGGCCAAGAGACCCAGTACTTC.